This TCR beta chain was profiled in a study of OX40 agonist ivuxolimab in advanced cancers. Study details: Males comprised 82.7% of the group, whose mean age was about 60 years (range 23 to 79). Study-level findings and limits: Among the nonresponders, some also had low normalized T-cell clonal expansion.

Remarks on this clone: The antigen is undetermined.

Blood sampling took place at baseline, cycle 4 day 1, and cycle 7 day 1. This table comes from immunoSEQ multiplex PCR, and its TCRdb copy is limited to in-frame clones, with some not included. The table has about 100,000 clones, about nine tenths seen once. This material consisted of CD4+ or CD8+ T cells sorted from blood, taken in a trial of the OX40 agonist ivuxolimab. This sequence originates from an adult with an advanced solid tumor such as melanoma, head and neck, liver or kidney cancer.

CDR3 in amino acids: CAIMRLAGYEQYF. The DNA of the CDR3 is TGTGCCATCATGAGACTAGCGGGCTACGAGCAGTACTTC. The chain recombines TRBV10-3 with TRBJ2-7; 10 bases map to TRBD2. Germline V lookup: CDR1 ENHRY, CDR2 SYGVKD. The ends lost 7 bases at V and 3 bases at J; junction bases unmatched: 3. The CDR3 spans 13 residues.